This record concerns one TCR beta chain sequence. Its antigen is undetermined. The table came from immunoSEQ multiplex PCR; TCRdb's copy has only in-frame clones and leaves some out. Here the sample spans 70,000 to 85,000 clones, around 77% being singletons. These data are taken from a study of vaccination effects on CD4 cells after COVID-19. Study-level background: Approximately 1.9 million PBMC per well were cultured with around 10 IU/ml IL-2 and roughly 10 ug/ml peptides. Study-wide findings and caveats: Sampling in the study covered few convalescent patients and included no early post-infection timepoints. Clonal contraction was marked in infection- and vaccine-induced clones late after vaccination.

Following culture for roughly 10 days, CD4+ T cells were isolated. Researchers swapped half the medium for IL-2 medium on both days 3 and 7. The sequence was collected from a human donor who received a COVID-19 vaccine. The input for sequencing was CD4+ T cells from PBMCs cultured without peptide, taken before COVID-19 vaccination.

The CDR3 nucleotides read TGTGCCAGCAGCCGAACAGCAAACACCGGGGAGCTGTTTTTT. Protein sequence: CASSRTANTGELFF. The chain links TRBV7-3 to TRBJ2-2; no clear D. Per germline, CDR1 SGHTA and CDR2 FQGTGA. Between the trimmed V and J ends, which lost 5 bases and 2 bases, there was a span of 9 bases. The CDR3 is 14 amino acids.